This TCR beta chain was obtained from a study of blood T cell repertoires in COVID-19. Study at large: Samples of COVID-19 (acute and convalescent) were obtained from the United States, Italy and Spain. The analysed material was cDNA or gDNA that came from T cells, B-cell-depleted T cells, or PBMCs.

Authors' methods: Amplifying reference gene primers gave estimates of nucleated cell counts. The repertoire was sequenced with immunoSEQ multiplex PCR; TCRdb's copy has only in-frame clones and lacks some. From that table come the V and J calls and clone size; the DNA was used to work out D and trimming. The table lists about 98,000 clones, 84% of them singletons, with over 9.5% in the top ten. This clone came up once. Between the trimmed V and J ends, which lost 7 bases and 9 bases, there was a span of 15 bases. The length of the CDR3 is 12 residues. The rearrangement joins TRBV12-3 or TRBV12-4 to TRBJ1-2; a weak D match, TRBD1 (6 bases). What was sequenced was peripheral blood. This sequence was found in a man aged 40-49 years with active or convalescent COVID-19. CDR3 protein: CASTKRGRSYTF. The CDR3 region has the DNA TGTGCCAGCACTAAGCGGGGGCGTAGCTACACCTTC.